A single sample gave rise to the 31 T cell receptor beta chains below, sequenced in a study of OX40 agonist ivuxolimab in advanced cancers. TCRdb's copy holds only in-frame clones and misses some; the assay was immunoSEQ multiplex PCR. Of 57,000 or so clones in the sample, approximately 85% are singletons; the top ten hold about 3%. The input for sequencing was CD4+ or CD8+ T cells sorted from blood, taken in a trial of the OX40 agonist ivuxolimab. The receptors shown here come from an adult with an advanced solid tumor such as melanoma, head and neck, liver or kidney cancer.

The gene calls are TRBV30 and TRBJ1-2, with 7 positions matching TRBD1. Germline CDR1 reads GTSNPN; CDR2 reads SVGIG (reference sequence). The CDR3 sequence is 14 residues long. J was trimmed by 1 base and V by 4 bases; bases with no gene match: 6. The chain's CDR3 is CAWTPGTDNYGYTF. The CDR3 nucleotides are TGTGCCTGGACCCCCGGGACAGATAACTATGGCTACACCTTC.

The V and J genes are TRBV7-9 and TRBJ1-1; perhaps TRBD1 as D (6 bases). The length of the CDR3 is 12 residues. From germline, CDR1 is SEHNR and CDR2 FQNEAQ (reference sequence). Trimming removed 5 bases at V and 9 bases at J, with 13 bases between. CDR3 in DNA: TGTGCCAGCAGCCTCCCGGACAGCAAAGCTTTCTTT. This translates into CASSLPDSKAFF.

V gene TRBV11-3 combines with J gene TRBJ2-2, with 7 bases matching TRBD1. The CDR3 totals 15 residues. The V gene end was trimmed by 5 bases and the J gene end by 1 base; junction bases not matched to a gene: 4. Germline V gene data show CDR1 as SGHNT and CDR2 as YENEEA. DNA of the CDR3: TGTGCCAGCAGCCCCAGGACAGGGAACACCGGGGAGCTGTTTTTT. Translated: CASSPRTGNTGELFF.

The V gene is TRBV30, the J gene TRBJ1-2; weak D call: TRBD1 (5 bases). This CDR3 region has 16 residues. The germline V and J ends were trimmed by 2 bases and 0 bases, with 16 bases remaining between them. Per germline, CDR1 GTSNPN and CDR2 SVGIG (reference sequence). In nucleotides, the CDR3 is TGTGCCTGGAGTTCAGGGTTCAGTAGGGCTAACTATGGCTACACCTTC. Protein product: CAWSSGFSRANYGYTF. Full variable domain (remainder filled in from reference TRBV30 and TRBJ1-2): SQTIHQWPATLVQPVGSPLSLECTVEGTSNPNLYWYRQAAGRGLQLLFYSVGIGQISSEVPQNLSASRPQDRQFILSSKKLLLSDSGFYLCAWSSGFSRANYGYTFGSGTRLTVV.

The chain links TRBV4-1 to TRBJ2-3; no firm D call. Trimming stripped 4 bases from V and 4 bases from J, with 6 bases between. CDR3 length: 12 amino acids. Germline lookup yields CDR1 MGHRA and CDR2 YSYEKL. The CDR3 DNA is TGCGCCAGCAGCCTGGTAGCAGATACGCAGTATTTT. This sequence encodes CASSLVADTQYF.

The rearrangement uses TRBV4-2 and TRBJ2-2; 8 positions match TRBD2. Germline V gene lookup returns CDR1 LGHNA and CDR2 YNFKEQ. The CDR3 is made up of 16 amino acids. V shed 5 bases and J 7 bases; nucleotides not matched to a gene: 12. The CDR3 nucleotides read TGTGCCAGCAGCTTAGGCGGGGGGCCTTCCGGCGGGGAGCTGTTTTTT. This translates into CASSLGGGPSGGELFF.

The genes are TRBV19 and TRBJ2-3; 10 bases are shared with TRBD2. V lost 7 bases, J lost 5 bases, and 9 bases stayed unmatched. Germline assignment: CDR1 LNHDA and CDR2 SQIVND (reference sequence). The CDR3 contains 15 residues. DNA for the CDR3: TGTGCCAGTACCCGGTTAGCGGGAGGAAAAGATACGCAGTATTTT. Its protein is CASTRLAGGKDTQYF.

This clone has just one count. The V call is TRBV29-1, the J call TRBJ2-3, with 9 bases fitting TRBD2. With 8 bases clipped from V and 3 bases from J, the junction kept 9 bases outside the gene matches. Germline V gene data show CDR1 as SQVTM and CDR2 as ANQGSEA. The CDR3 runs 14 residues. The CDR3 loop is CSLPGLATTDTQYF. For the CDR3, the DNA is TGCAGCTTACCTGGACTAGCGACAACAGATACGCAGTATTTT.

This chain connects TRBV11-2 to TRBJ1-6; D ambiguous. Trimming pared 1 base from V and 7 bases from J, leaving 8 bases between. The CDR3 has 14 amino acids. Germline values: CDR1 SGHAT, CDR2 FQNNGV. CDR3: CASSLVQGNSPLHF. The CDR3 nucleotides are TGTGCCAGCAGCTTAGTACAAGGGAATTCACCCCTCCACTTT.

This rearrangement joins TRBV29-1 to TRBJ2-3; D uncertain. The CDR3 runs 13 residues. Germline V gene sequence: CDR1 SQVTM, CDR2 ANQGSEA. The V end lost 2 bases, the J end lost 2 bases, and 8 bases lay between the germline ends. The CDR3 coding sequence is TGCAGCGTTGAAAGGCAGAACACAGATACGCAGTATTTT. As protein: CSVERQNTDTQYF.

The rearrangement joins TRBV5-1 to TRBJ1-3; possibly TRBD1 for D (5 bases). The germline CDR1 and CDR2 sequences are SGHRS and YFSETQ. CDR3 length: 19 residues. V was shortened by 4 bases and J by 6 bases, with 29 bases between the two germline ends. The CDR3 region is CASSPHYDRSGTAPNTIYF. In nucleotides, the CDR3 is TGCGCCAGCAGCCCGCATTACGACAGATCCGGGACCGCGCCAAACACCATATATTTT.

This clone was seen only once. One junction end does not reproduce the germline sequence, and a read error may be involved. Other DNA sequences of this sample code for an identical CDR3. The chain has TRBV5-1 and TRBJ2-7; D is possibly TRBD2 (6 bases). The CDR3 length is 12 residues. CDR1 is SGHRS, CDR2 YFSETQ, per germline. This CDR3 is CASSLGGYEQYF. The CDR3 coding sequence is TGCGCCAGCAGTTTGGGGGGCTACGAGCAGTACTTC.

The chain combines TRBV10-3 with TRBJ1-2; 9 bases are shared with TRBD1. This CDR3 region has 14 residues. Germline assignment: CDR1 ENHRY and CDR2 SYGVKD. The J segment lost 7 bases and the V segment lost 0 bases, leaving 3 bases of the junction unmatched. This CDR3 is CAISESTGGVGYTF. Written as DNA, the CDR3 is TGTGCCATCAGTGAGTCGACAGGGGGGGTTGGCTACACCTTC.

This clone was seen only once. The chain uses TRBV6-6 and TRBJ2-3; no clear D gene. The CDR3 covers 14 residues. Germline CDR1 reads MNHNY; CDR2 reads SVGAGI (reference sequence). V lost 0 bases and J lost 2, with 6 bases in between. CDR3 DNA: TGTGCCAGCAGTTACTCACCCAACACAGATACGCAGTATTTT. It translates to CASSYSPNTDTQYF.

This chain joins TRBV7-3 and TRBJ2-3; D is perhaps TRBD2 (6 bases). This CDR3 comprises 14 residues. Per germline, CDR1 SGHTA and CDR2 FQGTGA. Trimming cost V 3 bases and J 4 bases, with 11 bases left between them. The CDR3 here is CASSFGLAADTQYF. CDR3 DNA: TGTGCCAGCAGCTTCGGTTTAGCGGCAGATACGCAGTATTTT. The variable domain in full, completed from reference TRBV7-3 and TRBJ2-3, reads GAGVSQTPSNKVTEKGKYVELRCDPISGHTALYWYRQSLGQGPEFLIYFQGTGAADDSGLPNDRFFAVRPEGSVSTLKIQRTERGDSAVYLCASSFGLAADTQYFGPGTRLTVL.

The chain employs TRBV5-4 and TRBJ1-4; the match to TRBD1 covers 9 bases. V was clipped by 0 bases and J by 2 bases; unmatched bases: 8. The CDR3 is 18 amino acids. The V gene's germline CDR1 is SGHNT and CDR2 YYREEE (reference sequence). The CDR3 protein is CASSLARGQGPTNEKLFF. The CDR3 DNA follows: TGTGCCAGCAGCTTGGCCCGGGGACAGGGCCCCACTAATGAAAAACTGTTTTTT.

The chain uses TRBV4-3 and TRBJ1-5, with TRBD1 as a possible D gene (5 bases). CDR1 and CDR2 (germline): LGHNA, YSLEER. The V and J ends lost 2 bases and 3 bases respectively, with 11 bases between them. CDR3 size: 15 residues. CDR3 nucleotide sequence: TGCGCCAGCAGCCAACAATGGGGACCCAATCAGCCCCAGCATTTT. Amino acids: CASSQQWGPNQPQHF.

The chain has TRBV29-1 and TRBJ1-5; D is unclear. Trimming shortened V by 4 bases and J by 4 bases, and 8 bases separated the two germline ends. Per the germline V gene, CDR1 is SQVTM and CDR2 is ANQGSEA. The CDR3 consists of 12 residues. The CDR3, as DNA: TGCAGCGTTGCGAATTGGAATCAGCCCCAGCATTTT. It encodes CSVANWNQPQHF.

The V call is TRBV7-2, the J call TRBJ2-5, with D possibly TRBD2 on 6 matching bases. The V gene's germline CDR1 is SGHTA and CDR2 FQGNSA. The V end was cut by 5 bases, the J end by 6 bases, with 25 bases between. The CDR3 sequence is 17 residues long. The CDR3: CASSAGDLNDNYKTQYF. Here the CDR3 DNA reads TGTGCCAGCAGCGCTGGGGACTTAAACGACAACTACAAGACCCAGTACTTC.

This chain uses TRBV11-3 with TRBJ1-1; D unclear. Germline loops: CDR1 SGHNT, CDR2 YENEEA. The germline V and J ends were trimmed by 5 bases and 6 bases, with 13 bases remaining between them. The CDR3 sequence is 13 residues long. CDR3 nucleotides: TGTGCCAGCAGCCCTTTTGGTGTGGCTGAAGCTTTCTTT. It specifies CASSPFGVAEAFF.

Remarks on this clone: The junction and the germline gene differ at one end; a read error may be behind it. J is TRBJ2-1 and V is TRBV11-3; 9 positions agree with TRBD1. The CDR3 is 17 amino acids. Germline V gene data show CDR1 as SGHNT and CDR2 as YENEEA. The CDR3 bases are TGTGCCAGCAGCTTAGATGTTGGGACAGGGAGGGACAATGGGCAGTTCTTC. It translates to CASSLDVGTGRDNGQFF.

The chain carries TRBV5-6 and TRBJ2-1; TRBD2 agrees at 12 bases. CDR1 and CDR2 (germline): SGHDT, YYEEEE. Trimming at V came to 6 bases and at J to 6 bases, leaving 4 bases not matched to a gene. The CDR3 is 14 amino acids. Here the CDR3 reads CASTGTSGLNEQFF. In DNA form, the CDR3 reads TGTGCCAGCACCGGGACTAGCGGGCTCAATGAGCAGTTCTTC.

The chain links TRBV5-8 to TRBJ2-7, with D possibly being TRBD1 or TRBD2 (5 bases each). CDR1 SGHTS and CDR2 YDEGEE come from the germline V gene. V was pared by 4 bases and J by 3 bases, with 20 bases between. The CDR3 is 16 amino acids. CDR3 bases: TGTGCCAGCAGCCAAACCCCCGGGACGGTAAGCTACGAGCAGTACTTC. Amino acids: CASSQTPGTVSYEQYF.

The V call is TRBV19, the J call TRBJ1-2; D gene uncertain. Trimming shortened V by 4 bases and J by 4 bases, and 10 bases separated the two germline ends. CDR1 is LNHDA and CDR2 is SQIVND in the germline V gene (reference sequence). The CDR3 runs 13 residues. The CDR3 nucleotides are TGTGCCAGTAGTACCGGGTTTGGCTATGGCTACACCTTC. Amino acid sequence: CASSTGFGYGYTF.

A note on this clone: The junction departs from the called germline gene at one end, perhaps through a read error. The V and J genes are TRBV2 and TRBJ1-6; no reliable D call. The CDR3 loop spans 15 amino acids. Per germline, CDR1 SNHLY and CDR2 FYNNEI. The CDR3 loop reads CASSEENSYNSPLHF. In nucleotides, the CDR3 is TGTGCCAGCAGCGAAGAAAACTCCTATAATTCACCCCTCCACTTT. Combining the CDR3 with reference TRBV2 and TRBJ1-6 gives the whole variable domain EPEVTQTPSHQVTQMGQEVILRCVPISNHLYFYWYRQILGQKVEFLVSFYNNEISEKSEIFDDQFSVERPDGSNFTLKIRSTKLEDSAMYFCASSEENSYNSPLHFGNGTRLTVT.

This chain connects TRBV5-3 to TRBJ1-1; no firm D call. TRBV5-3 is an ORF, with its function uncertain. Trimming removed 2 bases from V and 0 bases from J, with 8 bases in between. The CDR3 covers 14 residues. The CDR3 region has the DNA TGTGCCAGAAGCTTTCCCTCCATGAACACTGAAGCTTTCTTT. This translates into CARSFPSMNTEAFF.

This chain uses TRBV6-5 with TRBJ1-3; D call uncertain. The CDR3 totals 15 residues. V was shortened by 6 bases and J by 0 bases, with 12 bases between the two germline ends. Germline CDR1 and CDR2: MNHEY and SVGAGI. The CDR3 reads CASRPTATSGNTIYF. As DNA, the CDR3 is TGTGCCAGCAGACCGACGGCTACCTCTGGAAACACCATATATTTT.

The rearrangement uses TRBV2 and TRBJ2-6; D ambiguous. Germline loops: CDR1 SNHLY, CDR2 FYNNEI. V was shortened by 8 bases and J by 0 bases, with 8 bases between the two germline ends. This CDR3 has 14 amino acids. DNA for the CDR3: TGTGCCAGCTTGTCGAACTCTGGGGCCAACGTCCTGACTTTC. Translation: CASLSNSGANVLTF.

This chain's CDR3 is CASSANRVNTEAFF. CDR3 DNA sequence: TGTGCCAGCAGTGCCAACAGGGTTAACACTGAAGCTTTCTTT. The chain has TRBV6-1 and TRBJ1-1, with D perhaps matching TRBD1 (6 bases). The CDR3 runs to 14 residues. V was clipped by 4 bases and J by 2 bases, with 11 bases between them. Looked up from germline, CDR1 is MNHNS and CDR2 is SASEGT.

The J gene is TRBJ2-7, the V gene TRBV2, with no clear D. V was cut by 6 bases and J by 3 bases, with 6 bases left in between. The CDR3 runs 11 residues. In germline, CDR1 is SNHLY, CDR2 FYNNEI. CDR3: CASSQYYEQYF. In DNA form, the CDR3 reads TGTGCCAGCAGCCAATACTACGAGCAGTACTTC.

The chain recombines TRBV27 with TRBJ1-2; D remains ambiguous. This CDR3 has 13 amino acids. V shed 5 bases and J shed 2 bases, with 9 bases lying between them. CDR1 and CDR2 (germline): MNHEY, SMNVEV (reference sequence). CDR3 coding DNA: TGTGCCAGCAGTAAAGACGGAAACTATGGCTACACCTTC. Protein sequence: CASSKDGNYGYTF.